The entry that follows covers one TCR beta chain sequence. Its cognate antigen has yet to be identified. Within one base of it there is no much larger clone, and no base qualities were kept. The sample originates from a study of CD8 T cell repertoires and HIV-1 epitope variants (TCRdb year 2020). Study-wide context: In separate culture wells, T cells were stimulated with each of twenty-five peptides that represented autologous and known Gag and Nef epitope variants. The cultures were grown for more than 9 days in IMDM with gentamicin, and half of the media was changed on days 3 and 7 with IL-2, IL-7 and IL-15 added. Among the control conditions were a peptide pool of CMV, EBV and flu, the Ebola AY9 epitope serving as a negative control, and a well with no peptide. A total of 75 to 100 T cell cultures were run, with each culture condition done in triplicate except for one peptide, which was done in duplicate. T cells were enriched using the EasySep Human T Cell Enrichment Kit and then co-cultured with an equal number of autologous T cell-negative cells acting as antigen-presenting cells. The epitopes tested covered three Gag epitope families plus Nef HW9 and YT9. An aliquot of 1M T cells was set aside as an uncultured baseline condition, separate from the 65 to 95 T cell cultures. What the research found in general, with its limitations: Several clonotypes recognized the Nef KF9 family and one clonotype recognized the HW9 family, while no responses to the TAALDMSHF plasma variant were seen. The assay identified only TCR beta chains and indicated proliferation to antigen, not T cell function or cytokine profile. About 10 antigen-specific TCR beta clonotypes were identified, of which six appeared to be cross-reactive for autologous or known escape epitope variants.

In the germline V gene (reference sequence), CDR1 corresponds to LNHDA and CDR2 to SQIVND. From its cysteine to its phenylalanine, the CDR3 spans 16 amino acids. The retained sequence is limited to the CDR3, 48 bases, with the frame set at the first base. V is reduced by 4 bases and J by 6 bases, leaving a spacing of 19 bases between them. The EasySep Human CD8+ T Cell Enrichment Kit was used on day 10 to isolate CD8+ T cells from every culture. TCR beta CDR3 regions were sequenced at survey depth on the immunoSEQ platform. The QIAamp DNA micro kit was used to extract genomic DNA from every cultured and uncultured CD8+ T cell population. For the original study's pipeline: Samples with under 5,000 productive reads were excluded, and this exclusion removed about 7% of the roughly 75 HIV peptide-stimulated cultures. A MANAFEST web app trimmed sequences to CDR3 and removed nonproductive sequences, CDR3s under 5 amino acids, and those not starting C or ending F/W. Clonotypes were classified as antigen-specific only if expansion was observed in at least 2 of 3 replicates versus the no-peptide control at FDR 0.01, only within one epitope family. A specific clonotype also had to show a frequency at least fivefold higher than in wells stimulated with peptides from other epitope families. TCRdb provides this immuneACCESS table in a form limited to in-frame rearrangements. Some clones are lacking; in checked studies, under half of them reflect an unresolved V gene, and why the rest are absent is not known. From that table come the V and J calls and clone size; the DNA was used to work out D and trimming. The sample profile shows about 5,000 clones; approximately 72% of them were found once. 39% of the sample goes to the ten largest clones.

The material sequenced was cultured CD8+ T cells derived from PBMCs. This TCR was sampled from a male donor with HIV. The chain is encoded by TRBV19 joined to TRBJ1-5; the D gene is perhaps TRBD1, from 5 matching bases. The CDR3 is CASSTLPRQQGQPQHF. The DNA is as follows: TGTGCCAGTAGTACCCTCCCACGACAGCAGGGTCAGCCCCAGCATTTT.